The subject of this entry is one T cell receptor beta chain. This sample is drawn from a study of blood T cell repertoires in COVID-19. At the level of the study: The cDNA or gDNA used as material had been derived from T cells, B-cell-depleted T cells, or PBMCs.

In the original processing: Estimation of nucleated cell counts was performed using reference gene primer amplification. Measured with immunoSEQ multiplex PCR; TCRdb has only the in-frame clones, and not every one. V, J and clone size are taken as reported in that table, and D and trimming were inferred from the DNA itself. The sample comprises approximately 280,000 clones, 75% to 85% of which are singletons, and 4.5% to 5.5% rests with the top ten. The CDR3 is made up of 13 amino acids. V shed 0 bases, J shed 14 bases, and the junction held 7 bases outside the gene matches. Germline V gene data show CDR1 as MRHNA and CDR2 as SNTAGT.

J is TRBJ2-1 and V is TRBV6-4; 7 nucleotides agree with TRBD2. The specimen was peripheral blood. The receptor's source is a man aged 45-65 years with active or convalescent COVID-19. The CDR3 nucleotides are TGTGCCAGCAGTGACTCGTGGGAGGGCCACAAGTTCTTC. Amino acid sequence: CASSDSWEGHKFF.